The source of this T cell receptor beta chain is a study of blood T cell repertoires in COVID-19. Study context: Sample material is recorded as cDNA or gDNA derived from T cells, B-cell-depleted T cells, or PBMCs.

The CDR3 covers 12 residues. CDR1 and CDR2 from the germline V gene are SGDLS and YYNGEE. V lost 2 bases and J 8 bases, leaving 7 bases between the germline ends. The repertoire was sequenced with immunoSEQ multiplex PCR; TCRdb's copy has only in-frame clones and lacks some. The sample has 150,000 to 200,000 clones; less than 85% are singletons. This TCR was recovered from a woman aged 40-49 years with COVID-19, enrolled during active disease. This sequence joins TRBV9 and TRBJ2-2; D is possibly TRBD2 (6 bases). Input material: peripheral blood. The CDR3 region is CASSVSGGELFF. CDR3 sequence (DNA): TGTGCCAGCAGCGTTAGCGGAGGGGAGCTGTTTTTT.